Sequencing of this TCR beta chain was carried out in a study of blood T cell repertoires in COVID-19. Cohorts were determined from participant-reported clinical history. Resolution of symptoms, clearance, or two negative PCRs was present in recovered Cohort 3 donors. The CDR3 is 15 residues long. The germline V gene encodes CDR1 SGHVS and CDR2 FQNEAQ. V lost 4 bases to trimming and J lost 3 bases, with 13 bases between them. Only in-frame clones appear in the TCRdb table, and some are missing; sequencing was by immunoSEQ multiplex PCR. The sample lists 250,000 to 350,000 clones, roughly 85% occurring once.

The sequence was obtained from a woman in her 30s who had recovered from COVID-19. Source material: PBMCs or T cells enriched from blood (not recorded which). The J gene is TRBJ1-5, the V gene TRBV7-8; D gene unclear. The CDR3 reads CASSSEGLVNQPQHF. CDR3 coding DNA: TGTGCCAGCAGCTCAGAGGGCCTTGTCAATCAGCCCCAGCATTTT.